This TCR beta chain was recorded in a study of technical replicates of blood from a few donors. Measured with immunoSEQ multiplex PCR; TCRdb has only the in-frame clones, and not every one. The repertoire includes approximately 70,000 clones, approximately 90% of them detected once, and 4.5% to 5% sits in the top ten. This clone was seen only a few times. The CDR3 has 15 amino acids. V shed 9 bases and J 7 bases; nucleotides not matched to a gene: 16. From germline, CDR1 is LNHDA and CDR2 SQIVND (reference sequence). The sequence came from a human donor in good health. Some clones in this sample may be carry-over from other donors' samples. This chain joins TRBV19 and TRBJ2-7, with TRBD2 matching over 9 bases. Sequencing was done on a sample of PBMCs. The CDR3 loop reads CASSGASGKTGEQYF. The CDR3 region has the DNA TGTGCCAGCTCTGGGGCTAGCGGGAAAACGGGGGAGCAGTACTTC. Combining the CDR3 with reference TRBV19 and TRBJ2-7 gives the whole variable domain DGGITQSPKYLFRKEGQNVTLSCEQNLNHDAMYWYRQDPGQGLRLIYYSQIVNDFQKGDIAEGYSVSREKKESFPLTVTSAQKNPTAFYLCASSGASGKTGEQYFGPGTRLTVT.